What follows is one T cell receptor (beta chain) and its context. The antigen is unknown. V was clipped by 0 bases and J by 8 bases, with 17 bases between them. The CDR3 is 16 amino acids. This specimen belongs to a study of T cells after yellow fever vaccination. In TCRdb, the 5' RACE reads were re-called with MiXCR into one record per CDR3 protein. The top ten clones hold approximately 3.3% of a sample with about 340,000 distinct CDR3 sequences, about 12% of them seen once. The study, taken as a whole, reports: Only a small proportion of the clonotypes turned up in both the CD4 and the CD8 compartments, likely arising from convergent recombination.

J is TRBJ2-1 and V is TRBV12-3 or TRBV12-4; D possibly corresponds to TRBD2 (7 bases). The sample in question was CD4+ T cells sorted from PBMCs, obtained 15 days after the yellow fever booster vaccination. The TCR sequence derives from a man younger than 35 who received the YFV17D yellow fever vaccine. The CDR3 sequence: CASSLARWGGRDEQFF. CDR3 DNA: TGTGCCAGCAGTTTAGCGCGATGGGGGGGCCGAGATGAGCAGTTCTTC.